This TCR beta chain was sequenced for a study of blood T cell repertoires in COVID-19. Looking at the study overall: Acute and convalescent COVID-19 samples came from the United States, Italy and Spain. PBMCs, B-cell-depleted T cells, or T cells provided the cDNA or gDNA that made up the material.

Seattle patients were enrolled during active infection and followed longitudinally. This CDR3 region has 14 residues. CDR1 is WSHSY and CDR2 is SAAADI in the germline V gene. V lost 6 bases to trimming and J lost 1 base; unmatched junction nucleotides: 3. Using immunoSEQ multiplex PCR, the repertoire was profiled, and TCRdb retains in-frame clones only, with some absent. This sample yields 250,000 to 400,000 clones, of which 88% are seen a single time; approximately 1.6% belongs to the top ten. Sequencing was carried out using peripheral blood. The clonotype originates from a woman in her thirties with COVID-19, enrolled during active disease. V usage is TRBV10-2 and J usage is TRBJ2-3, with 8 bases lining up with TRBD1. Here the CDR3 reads CASSGQGRTDTQYF. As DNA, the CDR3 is TGCGCCAGCAGCGGACAGGGTCGCACAGATACGCAGTATTTT.